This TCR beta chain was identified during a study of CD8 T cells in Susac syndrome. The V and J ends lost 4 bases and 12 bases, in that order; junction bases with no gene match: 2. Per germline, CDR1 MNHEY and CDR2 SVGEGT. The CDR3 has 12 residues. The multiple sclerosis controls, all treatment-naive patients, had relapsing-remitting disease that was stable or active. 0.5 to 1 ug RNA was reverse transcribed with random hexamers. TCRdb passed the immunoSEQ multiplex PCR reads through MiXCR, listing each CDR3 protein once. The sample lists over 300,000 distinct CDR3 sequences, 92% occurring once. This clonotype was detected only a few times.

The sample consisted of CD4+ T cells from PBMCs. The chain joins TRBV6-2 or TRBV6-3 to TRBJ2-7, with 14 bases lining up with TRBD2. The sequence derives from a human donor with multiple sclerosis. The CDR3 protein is CASSSGLAGAYF. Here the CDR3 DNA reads TGTGCCAGCAGTTCGGGACTAGCGGGAGCGTACTTC.